This T cell receptor beta chain was sequenced in a study of blood T cell repertoires in COVID-19. Overall study context: From the United States, Italy and Spain came samples of acute and convalescent COVID-19.

Enrolled during active infection, Seattle patients were then followed longitudinally. As processed by the authors: Counts of nucleated cells, estimated from reference gene primer amplification, were obtained. Method: immunoSEQ multiplex PCR; TCRdb's copy keeps in-frame clones and lacks some. V, J and clone size are taken as reported in that table, and D and trimming were inferred from the DNA itself. The data show tens of thousands of clones, around 86% seen once. The CDR3 runs 17 residues. Germline CDR1 and CDR2: MNHEY and SVGEGT. Trimming cost V 2 bases and J 2 bases; bases outside gene matches: 6. Specimen: peripheral blood. The sequence derives from a man in his fifties or sixties with COVID-19, enrolled during active disease. The chain carries TRBV6-2 or TRBV6-3 and TRBJ2-5; 12 positions match TRBD2. The CDR3 region is CASSYLAGGPDQETQYF. The CDR3 bases are TGTGCCAGCAGTTACCTAGCGGGAGGGCCGGATCAAGAGACCCAGTACTTC.